These 25 T cell receptor beta chains were all obtained from the same sample, sequenced in a study of blood T cells in healthy people across ages. A second PCR of about 7 to 12 cycles used a sample-barcoded 5' primer and a J-beta primer mix. TCRdb analysed the 5' RACE reads with MiXCR anew, one entry per CDR3 protein. The profile shows 600,000 or so distinct CDR3 sequences, roughly 20% of them singletons. Sequenced material: blood. These receptors were collected from a man in his 70s in good health.

This clonotype was observed a few times. This rearrangement joins TRBV7-9 to TRBJ2-2; TRBD1 matches 8 bases. Trimming at V came to 2 bases and at J to 5 bases, leaving 7 bases not matched to a gene. CDR1 and CDR2 (germline): SEHNR, FQNEAQ (reference sequence). The CDR3 extends over 16 amino acids. The DNA of the CDR3 is TGTGCCAGCAGCTTAAGTCAGGGGGCGCCAACCGGGGAGCTGTTTTTT. Translation gives CASSLSQGAPTGELFF.

This clonotype was seen more than once but under ten times. This chain uses TRBV11-2 with TRBJ1-4; weak D call: TRBD1 (5 bases). Per the germline V gene, CDR1 is SGHAT and CDR2 is FQNNGV. The CDR3 is made up of 15 amino acids. The V end was cut by 3 bases, the J end by 8 bases, with 16 bases between. The CDR3 sequence is CASSFGHPGDEKLFF. In DNA form, the CDR3 reads TGTGCCAGCAGCTTCGGACACCCGGGAGACGAAAAACTGTTTTTT.

This clonotype was seen more than once but under ten times. The CDR3 loop reads CASSQDSGVADTQYF. CDR3 in DNA: TGTGCCAGCAGCCAAGATAGCGGGGTCGCAGATACGCAGTATTTT. The rearrangement uses TRBV3-1 and TRBJ2-3, with 8 bases that match TRBD2. The CDR3 covers 15 residues. The ends lost 0 bases at V and 4 bases at J; junction bases unmatched: 3. Germline assignment: CDR1 LGHDT and CDR2 YNNKEL (reference sequence).

This clonotype was detected a few times. This chain joins TRBV9 and TRBJ2-5; D is perhaps TRBD2 (5 bases). CDR3 length: 15 amino acids. The V gene lost 4 bases and the J gene lost 1 base, with 14 bases spanning the gap. CDR1 and CDR2 from the germline V gene are SGDLS and YYNGEE. CDR3 amino acids: CASSLFTGSQETQYF. As DNA, the CDR3 is TGTGCCAGCAGCCTTTTTACGGGGAGCCAAGAGACCCAGTACTTC.

The chain has TRBV5-8 and TRBJ2-2; 9 bases map to TRBD1. There are 16 residues in the CDR3. The J segment lost 1 base and the V segment lost 4 bases, leaving 5 bases of the junction unmatched. Germline values: CDR1 SGHTS, CDR2 YDEGEE. CDR3 sequence reads: CASSIGTGWNTGELFF. The CDR3 region has the DNA TGTGCCAGCAGCATTGGGACAGGGTGGAACACCGGGGAGCTGTTTTTT.

This clonotype was recorded many times. The rearrangement links TRBV27 to TRBJ1-4, with D possibly matching TRBD1 (5 bases). Germline V gene data show CDR1 as MNHEY and CDR2 as SMNVEV (reference sequence). Trimming left V 3 bases short and J 2 bases short, with 7 bases between. CDR3 size: 14 residues. CDR3 in amino acids: CASSFGATNEKLFF. As DNA, the CDR3 is TGTGCCAGCAGTTTTGGGGCGACTAATGAAAAACTGTTTTTT.

This clonotype was detected only a few times. The chain employs TRBV20-1 and TRBJ2-5; the match to TRBD2 covers 7 bases. V shed 0 bases and J 5 bases; nucleotides not matched to a gene: 9. Germline assignment: CDR1 DFQATT and CDR2 SNEGSKA (reference sequence). The CDR3 runs to 15 residues. The CDR3 here is CSAREGTTKRETQYF. The CDR3, as DNA: TGCAGTGCTAGAGAAGGGACTACCAAACGTGAGACCCAGTACTTC.

This clonotype was seen a handful of times. The V and J genes are TRBV11-1 and TRBJ2-7, with D perhaps given as TRBD1 or TRBD2 (5 bases each). V lost 2 bases and J lost 2, with 10 bases in between. The CDR3 contains 14 residues. CDR1 is SGHAT, CDR2 FQDESV, per germline (reference sequence). CDR3 nucleotides: TGTGCCAGCAGCTTACCAGGGACCCCCTACGAGCAGTACTTC. Its protein product is CASSLPGTPYEQYF. The whole variable domain, remainder taken from reference TRBV11-1 and TRBJ2-7, is EAEVAQSPRYKITEKSQAVAFWCDPISGHATLYWYRQILGQGPELLVQFQDESVVDDSQLPKDRFSAERLKGVDSTLKIQPAELGDSAMYLCASSLPGTPYEQYFGPGTRLTVT.

This clonotype was counted only a few times. J is TRBJ2-5 and V is TRBV29-1; the D gene could be TRBD1 or TRBD2 (5 bases each). The end of the DNA fits TRBJ2-7 better, so the J call may be wrong. The CDR3 is 15 amino acids. Germline V gene sequence: CDR1 SQVTM, CDR2 ANQGSEA. The CDR3 spells CSAVGSGRRIHEQYF. The DNA for the CDR3 is TGCAGCGCCGTCGGGTCGGGACGGAGGATCCACGAGCAGTACTTC.

The chain links TRBV2 to TRBJ2-3; no reliable D call. Trimming stripped 6 bases from V and 2 bases from J, with 15 bases between. Looked up from germline, CDR1 is SNHLY and CDR2 is FYNNEI. This CDR3 is 15 amino acids long. The CDR3 region is CASRRGGPDTDTQYF. The CDR3 nucleotides are TGTGCCAGCAGACGTGGCGGCCCAGACACAGATACGCAGTATTTT. Drawing the rest from reference TRBV2 and TRBJ2-3, the complete variable domain is EPEVTQTPSHQVTQMGQEVILRCVPISNHLYFYWYRQILGQKVEFLVSFYNNEISEKSEIFDDQFSVERPDGSNFTLKIRSTKLEDSAMYFCASRRGGPDTDTQYFGPGTRLTVL.

This clonotype was detected a few times. The rearrangement joins TRBV20-1 to TRBJ2-5; 7 bases are shared with TRBD1. The CDR3 is 13 residues long. The junction had 7 bases not matched to a gene; V was cut back by 6 bases and J by 3 bases. The germline V gene has CDR1 DFQATT and CDR2 SNEGSKA (reference sequence). CDR3 protein: CSAWDSSKETQYF. For the CDR3, the DNA is TGCAGTGCGTGGGACAGTTCTAAAGAGACCCAGTACTTC.

The rearrangement joins TRBV25-1 to TRBJ2-7; no clear D. Germline V gene lookup returns CDR1 MGHDK and CDR2 SYGVNS. Trimming removed 4 bases at V and 6 bases at J, with 13 bases between. This CDR3 comprises 13 residues. CDR3 sequence: CASSVLEGREQYF. The DNA of the CDR3 is TGTGCCAGCAGTGTTTTGGAAGGGCGCGAGCAGTACTTC.

The chain links TRBV6-6 to TRBJ2-1, with no clear D. The CDR3 extends over 12 amino acids. The germline V gene has CDR1 MNHNY and CDR2 SVGAGI (reference sequence). Trimming pared 5 bases from V and 9 bases from J, leaving 11 bases between. In DNA form, the CDR3 reads TGTGCCAGCAGTAAATCAATAGGTGAGCAGTTCTTC. Translating it yields CASSKSIGEQFF.

The chain combines TRBV7-2 with TRBJ2-3, with unresolved D. This CDR3 has 14 amino acids. V was cut by 3 bases and J by 6 bases, with 13 bases left in between. In germline, CDR1 is SGHTA, CDR2 FQGNSA. In nucleotides, the CDR3 is TGTGCCAGCAGCTTGAGTTCGGGCTGGGATACGCAGTATTTT. Its protein product is CASSLSSGWDTQYF.

This clonotype was recorded a few times. V and J are TRBV7-9 and TRBJ2-1; no reliable D call. V was trimmed by 4 bases and J by 9 bases, leaving 10 bases between them. The CDR3 has 12 amino acids. CDR1 is SEHNR, CDR2 FQNEAQ, per germline (reference sequence). CDR3 loop: CASSSHGFEQFF. The CDR3, as DNA: TGTGCCAGCAGCTCCCACGGGTTTGAGCAGTTCTTC.

Of note for this clonotype: This may stem from a read error, because a much larger clone lies one nucleotide away. The V gene is TRBV9, the J gene TRBJ1-4; D is uncertain. The CDR3 loop spans 14 amino acids. CDR1 SGDLS and CDR2 YYNGEE come from the germline V gene. V was trimmed by 8 bases and J by 6 bases, leaving 17 bases between them. The CDR3 sequence: CARSRTGPDEKLFF. In nucleotides, the CDR3 is TGTGCCAGAAGCAGGACCGGCCCGGATGAAAAACTGTTTTTT.

This sequence joins TRBV28 and TRBJ2-7; the D gene could be TRBD1 or TRBD2 (5 bases each). The assigned J gene may be wrong: the sequence end matches TRBJ2-1 better. CDR3 length: 14 residues. Germline values: CDR1 MDHEN, CDR2 SYDVKM. For the CDR3, the DNA is TGTGCCAGCAGTTTAGGGGGTGAGGGACATGAGCAGTTCTTC. This codes for CASSLGGEGHEQFF.

This clonotype was seen only once. The gene calls are TRBV6-5 and TRBJ1-3, with a possible D match to TRBD1 (6 bases). Germline loops: CDR1 MNHEY, CDR2 SVGAGI. The V end lost 2 bases, the J end lost 1 base, and 9 bases lay between the germline ends. The CDR3 covers 15 residues. CDR3 protein: CASSYDTGSGNTIYF. Written as DNA, the CDR3 is TGTGCCAGCAGTTACGATACAGGGTCTGGAAACACCATATATTTT.

In its sample, this clonotype was seen a few times. The V call is TRBV6-2 or TRBV6-3, the J call TRBJ2-5, with D unclear. From germline, CDR1 is MNHEY and CDR2 SVGEGT. This CDR3 comprises 13 residues. V was cut by 5 bases and J by 1 base, with 8 bases left in between. This chain's CDR3 is CASSNKRQETQYF. In nucleotides, the CDR3 is TGTGCCAGCAGTAACAAGCGCCAAGAGACCCAGTACTTC.

The chain couples TRBV13 to TRBJ2-5; TRBD2 might be the D (7 bases). Trimming took 3 bases from V and 4 from J, leaving 12 bases between them. The CDR3 runs to 14 residues. Germline V gene sequence: CDR1 PRHDT, CDR2 FYEKMQ (reference sequence). CDR3 protein: CASSFGGGIETQYF. CDR3 bases: TGTGCCAGCAGCTTTGGCGGGGGCATAGAGACCCAGTACTTC.

V is TRBV20-1 and J is TRBJ1-3, with D unresolved. The V gene's germline CDR1 is DFQATT and CDR2 SNEGSKA (reference sequence). Trimming took 2 bases from V and 1 from J, leaving 9 bases between them. The CDR3 runs to 14 residues. DNA of the CDR3: TGCAGTGCTAGACGGGAAGTATCTGGAAACACCATATATTTT. It is translated as CSARREVSGNTIYF.

The chain combines TRBV7-2 with TRBJ1-2; possible D gene TRBD1, 5 bases. The germline gives CDR1 SGHTA, CDR2 FQGNSA. This CDR3 region has 12 residues. Trimming stripped 5 bases from V and 6 bases from J, with 10 bases between. This CDR3 reads CASSRGLDGYTF. As DNA, the CDR3 is TGTGCCAGCAGCAGGGGACTTGATGGCTACACCTTC.

The rearrangement joins TRBV20-1 to TRBJ2-1; unclear D gene. Germline V gene lookup returns CDR1 DFQATT and CDR2 SNEGSKA (reference sequence). V gave up 0 bases and J gave up 2 bases, with 14 bases separating them. The CDR3 has 16 residues. The CDR3 DNA reads as TGCAGTGCTAGAGATGAAGGCTTCCCAGCCTACAATGAGCAGTTCTTC. Its protein product is CSARDEGFPAYNEQFF.

This clonotype was observed a handful of times. V is TRBV15 and J is TRBJ1-5, with D perhaps TRBD1 (5 bases). Germline V CDR1 and CDR2: LNHNV, YYDKDF (reference sequence). The CDR3 sequence is 17 residues long. V was trimmed by 5 bases and J by 3 bases, leaving 20 bases between them. The CDR3 is CATSGDRDGRTNQPQHF. As DNA, the CDR3 is TGTGCCACCAGCGGGGACCGGGACGGAAGGACCAATCAGCCCCAGCATTTT.

This clonotype was detected only a few times. The CDR3 nucleotides read TGCAGCGTTGGGAGACAAGGCACAGATACGCAGTATTTT. Its protein is CSVGRQGTDTQYF. The chain has TRBV29-1 and TRBJ2-3; no clear D. CDR1 SQVTM and CDR2 ANQGSEA come from the germline V gene. The CDR3 runs 13 residues. V was clipped by 4 bases and J by 1 base, with 9 bases between them.